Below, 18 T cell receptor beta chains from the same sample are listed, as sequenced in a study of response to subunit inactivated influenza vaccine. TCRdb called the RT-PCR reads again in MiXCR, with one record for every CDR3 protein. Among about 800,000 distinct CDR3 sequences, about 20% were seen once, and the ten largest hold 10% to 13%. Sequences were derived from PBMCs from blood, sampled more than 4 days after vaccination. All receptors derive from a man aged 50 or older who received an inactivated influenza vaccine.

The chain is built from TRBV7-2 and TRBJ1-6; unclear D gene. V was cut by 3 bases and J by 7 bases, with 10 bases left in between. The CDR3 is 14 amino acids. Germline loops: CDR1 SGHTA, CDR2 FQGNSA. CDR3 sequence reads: CASSFTRLNSPLHF. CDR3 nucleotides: TGTGCCAGCAGCTTTACCCGTCTGAATTCACCCCTCCACTTT.

The CDR3 nucleotides read TGTGCCAGCAGTCGCCACAGGGGGGGTTCCTACAATGAGCAGTTCTTC. Its translation: CASSRHRGGSYNEQFF. This chain connects TRBV12-3 or TRBV12-4 to TRBJ2-1; possibly TRBD1 for D (8 bases). This CDR3 has 16 amino acids. Trimming took off 5 bases at V and 1 base at J, with 15 bases between the two ends.

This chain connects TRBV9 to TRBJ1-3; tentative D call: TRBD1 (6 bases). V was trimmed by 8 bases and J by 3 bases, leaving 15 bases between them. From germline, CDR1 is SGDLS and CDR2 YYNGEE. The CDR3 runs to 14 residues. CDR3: CASEKGDVGNTIYF. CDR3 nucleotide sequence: TGTGCCAGTGAGAAGGGGGACGTTGGAAACACCATATATTTT.

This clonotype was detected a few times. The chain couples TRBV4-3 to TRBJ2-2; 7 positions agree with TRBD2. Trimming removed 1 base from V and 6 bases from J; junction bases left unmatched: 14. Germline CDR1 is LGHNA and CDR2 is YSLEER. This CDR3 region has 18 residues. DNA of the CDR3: TGCGCCAGCAGCCAAGGCCCTCTAGCGGCCTTCTCCCCCGGGGAGCTGTTTTTT. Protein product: CASSQGPLAAFSPGELFF.

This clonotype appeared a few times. The CDR3 spells CASIAGGGKTQYF. The DNA for the CDR3 is TGTGCCAGCATCGCAGGGGGCGGGAAGACCCAGTACTTC. V is TRBV5-6 and J is TRBJ2-5; 8 bases match TRBD1. CDR1 and CDR2 from the germline V gene are SGHDT and YYEEEE. V gave up 6 bases and J gave up 6 bases; unmatched junction bases: 7. The CDR3 contains 13 residues.

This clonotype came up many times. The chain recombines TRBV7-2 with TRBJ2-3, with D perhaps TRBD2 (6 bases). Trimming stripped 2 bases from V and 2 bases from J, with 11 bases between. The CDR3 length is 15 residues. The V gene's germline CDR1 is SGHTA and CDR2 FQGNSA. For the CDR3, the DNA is TGTGCCAGCAGCTTAAATGCGGGACTCACAGATACGCAGTATTTT. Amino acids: CASSLNAGLTDTQYF. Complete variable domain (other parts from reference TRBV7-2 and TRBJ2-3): GAGVSQSPSNKVTEKGKDVELRCDPISGHTALYWYRQSLGQGLEFLIYFQGNSAPDKSGLPSDRFSAERTGGSVSTLTIQRTQQEDSAVYLCASSLNAGLTDTQYFGPGTRLTVL.

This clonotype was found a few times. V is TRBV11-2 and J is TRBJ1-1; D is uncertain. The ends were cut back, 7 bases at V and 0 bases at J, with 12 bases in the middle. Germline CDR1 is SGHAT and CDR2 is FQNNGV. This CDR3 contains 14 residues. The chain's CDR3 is CASTLSAVNTEAFF. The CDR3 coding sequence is TGTGCCAGCACCCTAAGTGCAGTGAACACTGAAGCTTTCTTT. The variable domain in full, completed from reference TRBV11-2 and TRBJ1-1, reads EAGVAQSPRYKIIEKRQSVAFWCNPISGHATLYWYQQILGQGPKLLIQFQNNGVVDDSQLPKDRFSAERLKGVDSTLKIQPAKLEDSAVYLCASTLSAVNTEAFFGQGTRLTVV.

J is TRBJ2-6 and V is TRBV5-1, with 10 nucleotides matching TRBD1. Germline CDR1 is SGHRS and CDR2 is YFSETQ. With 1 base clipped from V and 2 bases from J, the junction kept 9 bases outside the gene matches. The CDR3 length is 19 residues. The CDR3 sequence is CASSLRTGGLWAGANVLTF. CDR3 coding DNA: TGCGCCAGCAGCTTGCGGACAGGGGGTTTGTGGGCTGGGGCCAACGTCCTGACTTTC.

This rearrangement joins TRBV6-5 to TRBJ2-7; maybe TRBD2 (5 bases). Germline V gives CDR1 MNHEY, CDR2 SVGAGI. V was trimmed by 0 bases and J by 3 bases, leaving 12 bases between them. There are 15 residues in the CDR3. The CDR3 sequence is CASSYSRRMIYEQYF. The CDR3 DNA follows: TGTGCCAGCAGTTACTCAAGGAGGATGATCTACGAGCAGTACTTC.

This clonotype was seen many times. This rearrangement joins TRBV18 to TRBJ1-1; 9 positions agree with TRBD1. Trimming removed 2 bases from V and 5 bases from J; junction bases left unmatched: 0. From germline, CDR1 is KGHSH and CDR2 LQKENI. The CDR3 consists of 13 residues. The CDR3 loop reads CASSPGQGTEAFF. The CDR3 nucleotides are TGTGCCAGCTCACCAGGACAGGGGACTGAAGCTTTCTTT. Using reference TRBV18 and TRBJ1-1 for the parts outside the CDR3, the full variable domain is NAGVMQNPRHLVRRRGQEARLRCSPMKGHSHVYWYRQLPEEGLKFMVYLQKENIIDESGMPKERFSAEFPKEGPSILRIQQVVRGDSAAYFCASSPGQGTEAFFGQGTRLTVV.

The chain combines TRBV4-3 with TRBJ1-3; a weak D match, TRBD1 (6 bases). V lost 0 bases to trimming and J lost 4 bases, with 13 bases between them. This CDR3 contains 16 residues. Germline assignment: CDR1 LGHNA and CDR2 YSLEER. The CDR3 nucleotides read TGCGCCAGCAGCCAAGATTGGCAGGGGACAGGAAACACCATATATTTT. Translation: CASSQDWQGTGNTIYF.

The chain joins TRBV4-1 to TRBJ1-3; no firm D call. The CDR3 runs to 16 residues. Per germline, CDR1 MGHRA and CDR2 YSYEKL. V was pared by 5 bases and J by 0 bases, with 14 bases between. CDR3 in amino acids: CASSTTLAGSGNTIYF. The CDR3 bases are TGCGCCAGCAGCACAACACTCGCAGGCTCTGGAAACACCATATATTTT.

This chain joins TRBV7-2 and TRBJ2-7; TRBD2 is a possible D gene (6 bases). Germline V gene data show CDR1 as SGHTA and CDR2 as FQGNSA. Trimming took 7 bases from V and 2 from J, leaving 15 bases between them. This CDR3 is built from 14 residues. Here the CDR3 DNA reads TGTGCCAGCACGGAGTCGCGGGGAACCTACGAGCAGTACTTC. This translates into CASTESRGTYEQYF.

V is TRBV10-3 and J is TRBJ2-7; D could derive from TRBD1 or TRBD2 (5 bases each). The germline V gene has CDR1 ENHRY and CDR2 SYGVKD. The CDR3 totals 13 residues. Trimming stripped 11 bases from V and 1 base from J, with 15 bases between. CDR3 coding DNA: TGTGCCGTCCGGGACGGAGATTCCTACGAGCAGTACTTC. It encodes CAVRDGDSYEQYF.

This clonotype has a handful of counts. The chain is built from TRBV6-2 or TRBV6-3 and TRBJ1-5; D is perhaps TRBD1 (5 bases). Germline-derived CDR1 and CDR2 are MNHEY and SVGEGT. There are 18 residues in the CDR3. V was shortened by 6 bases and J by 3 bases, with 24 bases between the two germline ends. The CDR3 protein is CASRHSYTRDENNQPQHF. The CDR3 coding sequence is TGTGCCAGCAGACACTCTTATACCCGGGACGAAAACAATCAGCCCCAGCATTTT.

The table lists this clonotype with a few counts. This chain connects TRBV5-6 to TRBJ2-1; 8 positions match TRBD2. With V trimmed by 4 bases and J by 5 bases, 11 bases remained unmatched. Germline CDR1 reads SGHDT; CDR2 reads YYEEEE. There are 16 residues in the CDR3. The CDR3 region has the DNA TGTGCCAGCAGCCGAGGTGTCGGCGGGAGGAACAATGAGCAGTTCTTC. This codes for CASSRGVGGRNNEQFF.

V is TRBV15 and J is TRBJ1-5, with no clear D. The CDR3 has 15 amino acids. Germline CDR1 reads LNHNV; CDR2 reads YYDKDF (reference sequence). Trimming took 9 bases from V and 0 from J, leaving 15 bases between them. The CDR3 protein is CATSMDGNSNQPQHF. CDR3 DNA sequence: TGTGCCACATCCATGGACGGTAATAGCAATCAGCCCCAGCATTTT. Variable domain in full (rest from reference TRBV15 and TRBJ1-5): DAMVIQNPRYQVTQFGKPVTLSCSQTLNHNVMYWYQQKSSQAPKLLFHYYDKDFNNEADTPDNFQSRRPNTSFCFLDIRSPGLGDTAMYLCATSMDGNSNQPQHFGDGTRLSIL.

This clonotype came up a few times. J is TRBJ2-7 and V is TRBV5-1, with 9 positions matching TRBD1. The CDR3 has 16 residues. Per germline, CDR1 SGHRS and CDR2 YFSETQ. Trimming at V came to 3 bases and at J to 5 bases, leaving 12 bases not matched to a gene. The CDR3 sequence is CASSYTNPGQGDEQYF. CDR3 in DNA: TGCGCCAGCAGCTACACCAACCCGGGACAGGGAGACGAGCAGTACTTC.